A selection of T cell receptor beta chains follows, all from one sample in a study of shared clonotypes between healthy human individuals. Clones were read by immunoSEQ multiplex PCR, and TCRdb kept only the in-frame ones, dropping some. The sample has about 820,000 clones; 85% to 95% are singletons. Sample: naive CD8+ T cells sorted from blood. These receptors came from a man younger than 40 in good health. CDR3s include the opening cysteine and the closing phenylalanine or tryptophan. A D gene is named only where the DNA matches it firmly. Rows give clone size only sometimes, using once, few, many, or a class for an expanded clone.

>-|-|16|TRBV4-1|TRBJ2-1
TGCGCCAGCAGCCAGTCGCAGGGGCCTAACTACAATGAGCAGTTCTTC
CASSQSQGPNYNEQFF
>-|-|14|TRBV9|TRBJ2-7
TGTGCCAGCAGCGCGGCCGAAGGGCCCTACGAGCAGTACTTC
CASSAAEGPYEQYF
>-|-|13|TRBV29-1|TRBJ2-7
TGCAGCGTTAGTTTGGGGGGCCGGGAGGAGCAGTACTTC
CSVSLGGREEQYF
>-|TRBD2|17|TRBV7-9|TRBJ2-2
TGTGCCAGCAGCTTCACGCTAGCGGGAGCGGGCGTCGGGGAGCTGTTTTTT
CASSFTLAGAGVGELFF
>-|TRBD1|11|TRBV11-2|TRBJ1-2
TGTGCCAGCAGCTTAGGGGGACAGGGGGCTTTC
CASSLGGQGAF
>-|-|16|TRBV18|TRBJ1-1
TGTGCCAGCTCATCCTCGGCAGGGGCTGGCCACACTGAAGCTTTCTTT
CASSSSAGAGHTEAFF
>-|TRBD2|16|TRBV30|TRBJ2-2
TGTGCCTGGAGTCCTTTAGGCGGGAGGGATTCCGGGGAGCTGTTTTTT
CAWSPLGGRDSGELFF
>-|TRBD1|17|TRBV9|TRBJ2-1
TGTGCCAGCAGCGCCCTCCAGGGGACAGGGTTTAACAATGAGCAGTTCTTC
CASSALQGTGFNNEQFF
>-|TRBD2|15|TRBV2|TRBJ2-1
TGTGCCAGCAGGCTAGCGGGGAGCTCCTACAATGAGCAGTTCTTC
CASRLAGSSYNEQFF
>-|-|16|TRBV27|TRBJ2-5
TGTGCCAGCAGCCCGGGTCTACGTCTGTTTGGTGAGACCCAGTACTTC
CASSPGLRLFGETQYF
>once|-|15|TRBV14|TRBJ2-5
TGTGCCAGCAGCCTGACGACACTTAGGCAAGAGACCCAGTACTTC
CASSLTTLRQETQYF
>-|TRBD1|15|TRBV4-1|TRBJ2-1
TGCGCCAGCAGCCAAGCTAGGACAGGGGAAAATGAGCAGTTCTTC
CASSQARTGENEQFF
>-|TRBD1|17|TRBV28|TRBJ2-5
TGTGCCAGCAGTTTATCCGAGGAGACAGGGTGGGGGGAGACCCAGTACTTC
CASSLSEETGWGETQYF
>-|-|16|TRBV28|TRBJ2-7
TGTGCCAGCAGTTTTGCCCTTGACTCCCTGGCCTACGAGCAGTACTTC
CASSFALDSLAYEQYF
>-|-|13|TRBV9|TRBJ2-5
TGTGCCAGCAGCGTACCTCTCCCGGAGACCCAGTACTTC
CASSVPLPETQYF
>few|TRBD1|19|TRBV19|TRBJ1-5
TGTGCCAGTAGTACCCAGAGCCCAGACAGGGGCTATGGCAATCAGCCCCAGCATTTT
CASSTQSPDRGYGNQPQHF
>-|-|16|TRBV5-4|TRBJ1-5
TGTGCCAGCAGCTGTCTGGTGCAGCATAGCAATCAGCCCCAGCATTTT
CASSCLVQHSNQPQHF
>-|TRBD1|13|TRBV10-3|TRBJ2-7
TGTGCCATCAGGACACGGGACAGCTACGAGCAGTACTTC
CAIRTRDSYEQYF
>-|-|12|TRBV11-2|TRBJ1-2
TGTGCCAGCAGCGCTATAGGAGATGGCTACACCTTC
CASSAIGDGYTF